This TCR beta chain derives from a study of shared clonotypes between healthy human individuals. The overall study: Plates per donor: three CD4 naive, three CD4 memory, two CD8 naive, one CD8 memory.

Trimming left V 3 bases short and J 0 bases short, with 6 bases between. The CDR3 length is 14 residues. The germline V gene encodes CDR1 SNHLY and CDR2 FYNNEI. TCRdb's table, derived via immunoSEQ multiplex PCR, lists solely in-frame clones and lacks some. The repertoire includes around 340,000 clones, more than 60% of them detected once, and 10% sits in the top ten. Naive CD4+ cells were CD45RA-selected; the remaining cells were memory. This clonotype was sampled from a man aged 30 to 39 in good health. V gene TRBV2 combines with J gene TRBJ1-3; D gene uncertain. Sequencing was performed on memory CD4+ T cells sorted from blood. The subset is: CD45RA-negative fraction. The CDR3 DNA is TGTGCCAGCAGTGAGGGTCTCTCTGGAAACACCATATATTTT. Its protein product is CASSEGLSGNTIYF.